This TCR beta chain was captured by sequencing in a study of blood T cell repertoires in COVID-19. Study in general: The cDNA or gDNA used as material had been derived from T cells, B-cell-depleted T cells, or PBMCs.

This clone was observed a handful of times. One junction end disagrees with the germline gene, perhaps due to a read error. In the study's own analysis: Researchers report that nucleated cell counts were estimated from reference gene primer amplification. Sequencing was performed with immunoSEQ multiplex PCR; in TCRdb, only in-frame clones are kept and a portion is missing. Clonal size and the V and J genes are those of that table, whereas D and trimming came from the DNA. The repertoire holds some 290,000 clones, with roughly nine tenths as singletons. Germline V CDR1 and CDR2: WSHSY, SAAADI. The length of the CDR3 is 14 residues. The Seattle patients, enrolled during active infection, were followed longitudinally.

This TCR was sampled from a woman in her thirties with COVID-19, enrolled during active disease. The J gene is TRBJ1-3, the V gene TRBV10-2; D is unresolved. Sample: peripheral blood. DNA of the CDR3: TGCGCCAGCAGCGAGTTCCACTCTGGAAACACCATATATTTT. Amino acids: CASSEFHSGNTIYF.